This TCR beta chain was sequenced for a study of blood T cell repertoires in COVID-19 (dated by TCRdb to 2020 to 2022). As for the study more broadly: Collaborator samples came from the United States, Italy and Spain and covered acute and convalescent phases of COVID-19. The repertoires were released in a freely available public database intended as a resource for research on the immune response to SARS-CoV-2. The dataset comprised deeply sampled blood TCRbeta repertoires from subjects exposed to, actively infected with, or recovered from COVID-19. Sample metadata almost always included a de-identified subject ID, COVID-19 status, age in years and sex. Where available, HLA class I and class II types were taken from metadata supplied by the sample provider and were not determined by assay-based typing. The material from the prospective study consisted of cDNA or gDNA derived from T cells, B-cell-depleted T cells, or PBMCs. Samples came from the ongoing ImmuneRACE study (first 160 participants) plus 1,254 subjects from 6 global collaborators. The paper as a whole reports these results and caveats: The quantity of clinical and demographic metadata differed by source and by participant and was supplied without curation.

Whole blood was collected in K2EDTA tubes by collaborating institutions according to the institutions' own protocols. For TCRbeta analysis, collaborators shipped samples in one of three forms: frozen whole blood, isolated PBMCs, or DNA extracted from either of those sample types. From the cysteine up to the phenylalanine, the CDR3 has a length of 15 residues. The CDR3 DNA has 45 bases and is translated from base 1. The germline V gene (reference sequence) yields MNHNY for CDR1 and SVGAGI for CDR2. Germline trimming: 5 bases from V, 0 bases from J; junction bases outside gene matches: 5. The immunoSEQ Assay, a bias-controlled multiplex PCR, was used to amplify TCRbeta CDR3 regions from genomic DNA. The authors' analysis ran thus. Nucleated cell counts per sample were estimated from amplification of reference gene primers within the assay. To quantify the absolute abundance of each unique TCRbeta CDR3 rearrangement, sequence reads were collapsed and filtered. For each sample, productive Simpson clonality was calculated by taking the square root of Simpson's diversity index across productive rearrangements. TCRdb mirrors the immuneACCESS table, restricted to in-frame sequences. Some clones are absent from its copies; in checked studies, under half trace to an unresolved V gene, and the reason for the others is unknown. V, J and clone size were drawn from that table, and D and trimming were deduced from the DNA. Recorded for this sample are over 350,000 clones; 86% of them occurred a single time. 1.4% of the sample goes to the ten largest clones.

This clone appeared a single time. Its antigen remains unidentified. One base away there is no much larger clone; base qualities are not given. This sequence was found in a woman in her twenties or thirties with active or convalescent COVID-19. The chain is assembled from TRBV6-6 and TRBJ2-3; 7 central bases correspond to TRBD2. Sequencing was done on a sample of peripheral blood. CDR3 region: CASSILSGSTDTQYF. The DNA sequence is given as TGTGCCAGCAGTATCCTTAGCGGGAGCACAGATACGCAGTATTTT.